These 4 T cell receptor beta chains came from one sample sequenced in a study of vaccination effects on CD4 cells after COVID-19. Subsequent to approximately 9 days of culture, CD4+ T cells were isolated. The method was immunoSEQ multiplex PCR; TCRdb's version includes in-frame clones alone and lacks a portion of them. The sample contains 35,000 to 40,000 clones, roughly 74% of which appear only once. Their specific antigens are unknown. Sample: CD4+ T cells from PBMCs cultured without peptide, taken before COVID-19 vaccination. The receptors come from a human donor who received a COVID-19 vaccine.

The chain employs TRBV19 and TRBJ1-2; D gene unclear. The CDR3 totals 12 residues. Looked up from germline, CDR1 is LNHDA and CDR2 is SQIVND (reference sequence). With 6 bases removed from V and 5 bases from J, the gap between germline ends came to 10 bases. Written as DNA, the CDR3 is TGTGCCAGTAGAAGAGGGATTTATGGCTACACCTTC. Translating it yields CASRRGIYGYTF.

In its sample, this clone was seen once. The V call is TRBV2, the J call TRBJ1-5; no clear D. Germline V gene data show CDR1 as SNHLY and CDR2 as FYNNEI. V lost 9 bases and J lost 0, with 9 bases in between. CDR3 length equals 13 residues. In DNA form, the CDR3 reads TGTGCCAGTCAGCTTTATAGCAATCAGCCCCAGCATTTT. Translation gives CASQLYSNQPQHF.

The chain employs TRBV12-5 and TRBJ1-2; 10 positions agree with TRBD1. CDR3 length: 16 residues. The V gene end was trimmed by 1 base and the J gene end by 5 bases; junction bases not matched to a gene: 7. From germline, CDR1 is LGHNT and CDR2 FRNRAP. CDR3 in amino acids: CASGLDRGQGGYGYTF. CDR3 sequence (DNA): TGTGCTAGTGGTTTGGACCGAGGACAGGGGGGGTATGGCTACACCTTC.

V and J are TRBV19 and TRBJ2-7; 7 bases align to TRBD1. The CDR3 consists of 13 residues. V was clipped by 10 bases and J by 3 bases; unmatched bases: 9. Germline V gives CDR1 LNHDA, CDR2 SQIVND (reference sequence). The CDR3 nucleotides are TGTGCCATTTCAGACAGGGTCGGCTACGAGCAGTACTTC. Residues: CAISDRVGYEQYF.